This T cell receptor beta chain was observed in a study of blood T cell repertoires in COVID-19. Germline CDR1 reads MNHNY; CDR2 reads SVGAGI (reference sequence). The length of the CDR3 is 13 residues. V lost 5 bases and J lost 1, with 6 bases in between. The method was immunoSEQ multiplex PCR; TCRdb's version includes in-frame clones alone and lacks a portion of them. This table holds about 47,000 clones, around 90% found once. This chain joins TRBV6-6 and TRBJ1-5; maybe TRBD1 (6 bases). Sequencing input: peripheral blood. The TCR originated in a man aged 45-65 years with active COVID-19. The chain's CDR3 is CASSQGSNQPQHF. CDR3 in DNA: TGTGCCAGCAGTCAGGGGAGCAATCAGCCCCAGCATTTT.